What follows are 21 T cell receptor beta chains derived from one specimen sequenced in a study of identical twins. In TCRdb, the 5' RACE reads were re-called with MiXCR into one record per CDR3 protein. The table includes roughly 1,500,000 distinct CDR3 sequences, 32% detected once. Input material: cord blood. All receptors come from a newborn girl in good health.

CDR3 sequence reads: CASSGDRPSYNEQFF. The DNA of the CDR3 is TGTGCCAGCAGTGGAGACAGACCCTCCTACAATGAGCAGTTCTTC. The chain couples TRBV2 to TRBJ2-1; possibly TRBD1 for D (5 bases). This CDR3 is built from 15 residues. The germline V gene encodes CDR1 SNHLY and CDR2 FYNNEI. V lost 4 bases and J lost 0, with 10 bases in between. The full variable domain, rest sourced from reference TRBV2 and TRBJ2-1, is EPEVTQTPSHQVTQMGQEVILRCVPISNHLYFYWYRQILGQKVEFLVSFYNNEISEKSEIFDDQFSVERPDGSNFTLKIRSTKLEDSAMYFCASSGDRPSYNEQFFGPGTRLTVL.

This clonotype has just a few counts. Written as DNA, the CDR3 is TGTGCCAGCAGCTGGGTGGCAGACTACCAAGAGACCCAGTACTTC. As protein: CASSWVADYQETQYF. The V gene is TRBV7-2, the J gene TRBJ2-5; D uncertain. This CDR3 region has 15 residues. V was cut by 4 bases and J by 0 bases, with 12 bases left in between. Per germline, CDR1 SGHTA and CDR2 FQGNSA.

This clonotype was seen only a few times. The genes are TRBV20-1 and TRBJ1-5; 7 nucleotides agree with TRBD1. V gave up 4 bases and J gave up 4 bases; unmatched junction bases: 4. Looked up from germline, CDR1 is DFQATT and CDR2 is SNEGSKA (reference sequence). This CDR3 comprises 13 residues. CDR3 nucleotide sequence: TGCAGTGCTATACAGGGGCCTAATCAGCCCCAGCATTTT. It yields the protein CSAIQGPNQPQHF.

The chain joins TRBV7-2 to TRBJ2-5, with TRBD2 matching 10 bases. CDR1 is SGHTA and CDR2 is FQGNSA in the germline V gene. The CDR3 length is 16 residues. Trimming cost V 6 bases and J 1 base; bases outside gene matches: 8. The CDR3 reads CASRKRASGSQETQYF. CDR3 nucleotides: TGTGCCAGCAGAAAAAGGGCTAGCGGGAGCCAAGAGACCCAGTACTTC. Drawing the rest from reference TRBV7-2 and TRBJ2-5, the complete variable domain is GAGVSQSPSNKVTEKGKDVELRCDPISGHTALYWYRQSLGQGLEFLIYFQGNSAPDKSGLPSDRFSAERTGGSVSTLTIQRTQQEDSAVYLCASRKRASGSQETQYFGPGTRLLVL.

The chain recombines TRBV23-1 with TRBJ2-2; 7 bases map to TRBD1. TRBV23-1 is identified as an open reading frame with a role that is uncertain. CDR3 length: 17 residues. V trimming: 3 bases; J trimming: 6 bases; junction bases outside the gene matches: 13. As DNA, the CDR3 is TGCGCCAGCAGTCACAAAACCGGGACAGTCAACGCCGGGGAGCTGTTTTTT. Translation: CASSHKTGTVNAGELFF.

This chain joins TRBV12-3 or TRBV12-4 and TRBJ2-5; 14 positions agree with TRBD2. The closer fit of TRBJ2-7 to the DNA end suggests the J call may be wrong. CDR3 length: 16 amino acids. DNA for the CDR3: TGTGCCAGCAGTAATTCCGGGACTAGCGGGGGCTACGAGCAGTACTTC. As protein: CASSNSGTSGGYEQYF.

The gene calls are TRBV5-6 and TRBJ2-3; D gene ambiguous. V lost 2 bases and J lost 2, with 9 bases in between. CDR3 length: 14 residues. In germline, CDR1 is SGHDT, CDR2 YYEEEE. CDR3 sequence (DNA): TGTGCCAGCAGCTTCGGTGTAGCCACAGATACGCAGTATTTT. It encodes CASSFGVATDTQYF.

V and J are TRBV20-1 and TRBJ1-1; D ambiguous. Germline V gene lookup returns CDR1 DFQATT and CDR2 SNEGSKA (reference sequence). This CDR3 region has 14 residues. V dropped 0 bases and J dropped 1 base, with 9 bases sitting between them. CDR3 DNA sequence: TGCAGTGCTAGAGAGGCAAGTGGGAACACTGAAGCTTTCTTT. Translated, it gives CSAREASGNTEAFF.

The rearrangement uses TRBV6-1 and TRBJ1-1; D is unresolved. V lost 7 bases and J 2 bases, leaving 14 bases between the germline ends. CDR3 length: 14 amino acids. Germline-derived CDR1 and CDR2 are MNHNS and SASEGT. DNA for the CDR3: TGTGCCAGCAAATCTGGACGGGCAAACACTGAAGCTTTCTTT. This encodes CASKSGRANTEAFF.

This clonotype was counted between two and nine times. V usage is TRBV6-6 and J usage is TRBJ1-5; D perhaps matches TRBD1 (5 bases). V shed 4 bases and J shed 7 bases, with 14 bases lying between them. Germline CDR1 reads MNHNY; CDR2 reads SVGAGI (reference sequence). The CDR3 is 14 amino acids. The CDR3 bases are TGTGCCAGCAGTTCACCCAGGGTTGGGCAGCCCCAGCATTTT. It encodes CASSSPRVGQPQHF.

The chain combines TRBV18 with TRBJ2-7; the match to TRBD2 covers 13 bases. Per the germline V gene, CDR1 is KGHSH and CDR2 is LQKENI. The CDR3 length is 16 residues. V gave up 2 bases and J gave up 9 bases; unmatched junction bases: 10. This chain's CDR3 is CASSPNGLAGERVQYF. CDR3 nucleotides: TGTGCCAGCTCACCAAACGGACTAGCGGGAGAAAGGGTGCAGTACTTC.

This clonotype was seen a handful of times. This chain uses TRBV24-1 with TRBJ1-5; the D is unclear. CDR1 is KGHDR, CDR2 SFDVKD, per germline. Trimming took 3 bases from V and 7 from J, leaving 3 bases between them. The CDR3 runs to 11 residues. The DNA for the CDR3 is TGTGCCACCAGTGATAGACAGCCCCAGCATTTT. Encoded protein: CATSDRQPQHF.

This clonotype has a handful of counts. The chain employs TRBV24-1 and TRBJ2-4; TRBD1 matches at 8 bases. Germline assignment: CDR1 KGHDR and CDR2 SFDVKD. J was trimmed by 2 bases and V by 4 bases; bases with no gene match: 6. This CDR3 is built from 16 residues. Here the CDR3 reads CATSEGQEWTKNIQYF. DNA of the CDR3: TGTGCCACCAGTGAGGGACAGGAATGGACCAAAAACATTCAGTACTTC.

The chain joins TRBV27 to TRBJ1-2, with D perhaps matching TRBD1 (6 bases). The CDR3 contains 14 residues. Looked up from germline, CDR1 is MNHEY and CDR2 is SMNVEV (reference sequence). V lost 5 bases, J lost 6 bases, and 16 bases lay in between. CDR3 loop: CASSPAGGANGYTF. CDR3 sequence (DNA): TGTGCCAGCAGTCCGGCGGGGGGGGCGAATGGCTACACCTTC.

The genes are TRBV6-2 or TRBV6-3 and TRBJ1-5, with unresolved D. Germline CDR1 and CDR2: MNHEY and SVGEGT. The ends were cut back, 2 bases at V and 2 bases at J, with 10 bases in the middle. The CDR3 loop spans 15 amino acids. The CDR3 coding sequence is TGTGCCAGCAGTTACCCCTTAAAGGGCAATCAGCCCCAGCATTTT. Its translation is CASSYPLKGNQPQHF.

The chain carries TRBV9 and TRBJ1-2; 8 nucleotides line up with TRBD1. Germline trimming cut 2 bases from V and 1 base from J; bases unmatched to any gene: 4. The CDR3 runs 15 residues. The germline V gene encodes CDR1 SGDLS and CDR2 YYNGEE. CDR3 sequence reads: CASSVGTGRNYGYTF. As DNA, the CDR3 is TGTGCCAGCAGCGTCGGGACAGGTCGTAACTATGGCTACACCTTC.

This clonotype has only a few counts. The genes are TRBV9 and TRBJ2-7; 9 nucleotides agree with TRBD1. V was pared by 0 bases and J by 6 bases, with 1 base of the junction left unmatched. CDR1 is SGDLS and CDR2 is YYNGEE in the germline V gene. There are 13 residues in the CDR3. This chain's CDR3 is CASSVGTGVEQYF. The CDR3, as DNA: TGTGCCAGCAGCGTAGGGACAGGGGTCGAGCAGTACTTC.

Here the CDR3 reads CASRPGQGGTEAFF. The DNA of the CDR3 is TGTGCCAGCAGGCCGGGACAGGGGGGGACTGAAGCTTTCTTT. The rearrangement joins TRBV12-3 or TRBV12-4 to TRBJ1-1; TRBD1 matches 11 bases. This CDR3 contains 14 residues. Unmatched junction bases numbered 5, after V lost 6 bases and J lost 5 bases.

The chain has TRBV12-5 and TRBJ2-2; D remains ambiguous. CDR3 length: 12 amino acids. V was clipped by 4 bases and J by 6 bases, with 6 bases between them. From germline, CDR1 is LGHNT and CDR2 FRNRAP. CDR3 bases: TGTGCTAGTGGTTCCCCCCCCGGGGAGCTGTTTTTT. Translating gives CASGSPPGELFF.

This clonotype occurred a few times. The CDR3 nucleotides are TGTGCCATCAGTGAGTCGGTCACAGATACGCAGTATTTT. Protein: CAISESVTDTQYF. The chain uses TRBV10-3 and TRBJ2-3, with D uncertain. Germline V gene data show CDR1 as ENHRY and CDR2 as SYGVKD. V gave up 0 bases and J gave up 2 bases, with 3 bases separating them. The CDR3 has 13 amino acids.

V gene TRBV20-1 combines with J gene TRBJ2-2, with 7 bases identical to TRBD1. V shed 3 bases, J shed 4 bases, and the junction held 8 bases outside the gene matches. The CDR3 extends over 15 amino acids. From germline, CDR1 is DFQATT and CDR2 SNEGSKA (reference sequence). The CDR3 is CSARAAGGFTGELFF. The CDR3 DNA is TGCAGTGCTAGGGCGGCAGGGGGTTTCACCGGGGAGCTGTTTTTT.